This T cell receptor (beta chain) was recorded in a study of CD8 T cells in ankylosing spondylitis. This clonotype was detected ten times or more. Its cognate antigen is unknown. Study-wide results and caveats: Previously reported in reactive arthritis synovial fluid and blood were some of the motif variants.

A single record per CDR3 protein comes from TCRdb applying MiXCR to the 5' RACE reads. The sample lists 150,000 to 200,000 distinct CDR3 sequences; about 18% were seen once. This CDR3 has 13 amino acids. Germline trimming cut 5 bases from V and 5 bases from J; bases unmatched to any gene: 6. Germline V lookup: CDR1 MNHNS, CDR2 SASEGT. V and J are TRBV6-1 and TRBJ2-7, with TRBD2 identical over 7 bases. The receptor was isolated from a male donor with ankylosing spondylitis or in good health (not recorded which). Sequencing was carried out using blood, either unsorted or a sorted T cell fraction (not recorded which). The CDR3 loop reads CASSRTREDEQYF. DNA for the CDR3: TGTGCCAGCAGTCGGACTAGAGAAGACGAGCAGTACTTC.